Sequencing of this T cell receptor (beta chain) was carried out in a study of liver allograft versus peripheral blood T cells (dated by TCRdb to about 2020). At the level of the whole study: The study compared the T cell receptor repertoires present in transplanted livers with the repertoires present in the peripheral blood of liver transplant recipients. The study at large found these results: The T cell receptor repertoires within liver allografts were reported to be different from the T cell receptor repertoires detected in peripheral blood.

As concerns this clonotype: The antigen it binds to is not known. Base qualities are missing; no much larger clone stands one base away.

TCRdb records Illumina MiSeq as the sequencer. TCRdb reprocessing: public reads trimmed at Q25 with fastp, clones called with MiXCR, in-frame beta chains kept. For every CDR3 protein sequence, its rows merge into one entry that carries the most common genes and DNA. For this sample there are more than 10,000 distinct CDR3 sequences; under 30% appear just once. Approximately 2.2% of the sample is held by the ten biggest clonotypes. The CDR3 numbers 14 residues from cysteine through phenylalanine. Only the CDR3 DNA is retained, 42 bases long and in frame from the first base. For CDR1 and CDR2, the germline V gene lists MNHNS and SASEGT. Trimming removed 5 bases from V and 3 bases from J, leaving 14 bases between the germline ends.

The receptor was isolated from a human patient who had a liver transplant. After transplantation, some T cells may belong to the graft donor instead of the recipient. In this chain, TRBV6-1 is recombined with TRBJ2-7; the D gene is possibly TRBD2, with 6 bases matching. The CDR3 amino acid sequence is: CASSYASDYYEQYF. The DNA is TGTGCCAGCAGTTACGCTAGCGACTACTACGAGCAGTACTTC.